This is a list of T cell receptor beta chains from one sample in a study of neurological immune-mediated disorders. TCRdb re-derived calls from the 5' RACE reads in MiXCR, one entry per CDR3 protein. This table holds 81,000 or so distinct CDR3 sequences, less than 5.5% found once. The source material was PBMCs. These receptors all come from a woman aged 30 to 39 with multiple sclerosis. Both conserved end residues are part of each CDR3. Fields, in order: CDR3 DNA, CDR3 protein, V gene, clone size, CDR3 length, J gene, D gene. The D gene is left open where the match is weak. Expanded clones get a size class; other rows say once, few or many, or leave the size out.

cdr3_nt: TGCAGTGCTAGAGACTTTGCAGGGGGAGATGGCTACACCTTC
cdr3_aa: CSARDFAGGDGYTF
v_call: TRBV20-1
clone_size: many
cdr3_length: 14
j_call: TRBJ1-2
d_call: TRBD1

cdr3_nt: TGTGCCAGCAGTCCCTACCCGGGCCGCGTGGACTATGGCTACACCTTC
cdr3_aa: CASSPYPGRVDYGYTF
v_call: TRBV28
clone_size: few
cdr3_length: 16
j_call: TRBJ1-2
d_call: NA

cdr3_nt: TGTGCCAGCTCTTTCGCGTCACAGGGATACACTGAAGCTTTCTTT
cdr3_aa: CASSFASQGYTEAFF
v_call: TRBV12-3/TRBV12-4
clone_size: few
cdr3_length: 15
j_call: TRBJ1-1
d_call: NA

cdr3_nt: TGTGCCAGCAGTAGTCAGAGGGGGCCTGGAAACACCATATATTTT
cdr3_aa: CASSSQRGPGNTIYF
v_call: TRBV12-3/TRBV12-4
clone_size: NA
cdr3_length: 15
j_call: TRBJ1-3
d_call: TRBD1

cdr3_nt: TGTGCCAGCAGTTCCCCAGACAGGGGCAATGAGCAGTTCTTC
cdr3_aa: CASSSPDRGNEQFF
v_call: TRBV28
clone_size: many
cdr3_length: 14
j_call: TRBJ2-1
d_call: TRBD1

cdr3_nt: TGCAGTGCCGACAATCCGGGACAGGGGGCTCGCTATGGCTACACCTTC
cdr3_aa: CSADNPGQGARYGYTF
v_call: TRBV20-1
clone_size: many
cdr3_length: 16
j_call: TRBJ1-2
d_call: TRBD1

cdr3_nt: TGTGCCACCAGTGCAGCGGGGGGGCGTTACGAGCAGTACTTC
cdr3_aa: CATSAAGGRYEQYF
v_call: TRBV24-1
clone_size: many
cdr3_length: 14
j_call: TRBJ2-7
d_call: TRBD2

cdr3_nt: TGTGCCAGCAGTTCCCGCGGAGGGAGCGCTAACTACAATGAGCAGTTCTTC
cdr3_aa: CASSSRGGSANYNEQFF
v_call: TRBV12-3/TRBV12-4
clone_size: NA
cdr3_length: 17
j_call: TRBJ2-1
d_call: NA

cdr3_nt: TGTGCCAGCAGATGGGGGACAGGGGACTCCGAGCAGTACTTC
cdr3_aa: CASRWGTGDSEQYF
v_call: TRBV27
clone_size: few
cdr3_length: 14
j_call: TRBJ2-7
d_call: TRBD1

cdr3_nt: TGTGCCAGCTCACCTGAGGACAGGGTGTATGAGCAGTTCTTC
cdr3_aa: CASSPEDRVYEQFF
v_call: TRBV18
clone_size: NA
cdr3_length: 14
j_call: TRBJ2-1
d_call: TRBD1

cdr3_nt: TGTGCCAGCAGGGCGGAATTAGCGGACAATGAGCAGTTCTTC
cdr3_aa: CASRAELADNEQFF
v_call: TRBV6-5
clone_size: many
cdr3_length: 14
j_call: TRBJ2-1
d_call: NA

cdr3_nt: TGCAGTGCTCCCCGAGGGGGCTTCGACACCGGGGAGCTGTTTTTT
cdr3_aa: CSAPRGGFDTGELFF
v_call: TRBV20-1
clone_size: many
cdr3_length: 15
j_call: TRBJ2-2
d_call: TRBD1

cdr3_nt: TGCGCCAGCAGCTTGGCCGGTGGTAGGAGTTGGACCGGGGAGCTGTTTTTT
cdr3_aa: CASSLAGGRSWTGELFF
v_call: TRBV5-1
clone_size: few
cdr3_length: 17
j_call: TRBJ2-2
d_call: NA

cdr3_nt: TGCGCCAGCTCCTCGGGGGACAGCAACACTGAAGCTTTCTTT
cdr3_aa: CASSSGDSNTEAFF
v_call: TRBV5-1
clone_size: few
cdr3_length: 14
j_call: TRBJ1-1
d_call: TRBD1

cdr3_nt: TGTGCCAGCAGCTTAATGGAAGGGGTAGATACGCAGTATTTT
cdr3_aa: CASSLMEGVDTQYF
v_call: TRBV11-2
clone_size: NA
cdr3_length: 14
j_call: TRBJ2-3
d_call: NA

cdr3_nt: TGCAGTGCTAGAGATCTCGAGGGCAACCCTGGCTATGGCTACACCTTC
cdr3_aa: CSARDLEGNPGYGYTF
v_call: TRBV20-1
clone_size: NA
cdr3_length: 16
j_call: TRBJ1-2
d_call: NA

cdr3_nt: TGTGCCAGCAACCTTGCAGGGGGGAGGACTGAAGCTTTCTTT
cdr3_aa: CASNLAGGRTEAFF
v_call: TRBV6-1
clone_size: many
cdr3_length: 14
j_call: TRBJ1-1
d_call: TRBD1

cdr3_nt: TGCAGTGCTAGAGTGGGGGGTTCCGGCGGCAATCAGCCCCAGTATTTT
cdr3_aa: CSARVGGSGGNQPQYF
v_call: TRBV20-1
clone_size: few
cdr3_length: 16
j_call: TRBJ2-3
d_call: NA

cdr3_nt: TGTGCCAGCACCGGACTTGGGGACAACGAGCAGTACTTC
cdr3_aa: CASTGLGDNEQYF
v_call: TRBV3-1
clone_size: NA
cdr3_length: 13
j_call: TRBJ2-7
d_call: NA

cdr3_nt: TGCAGTGCTCGGGACAGACCCAATCAGCCCCAGCATTTT
cdr3_aa: CSARDRPNQPQHF
v_call: TRBV20-1
clone_size: many
cdr3_length: 13
j_call: TRBJ1-5
d_call: TRBD1

cdr3_nt: TGTGCCAGCAGCCCCGCGACTGGGATCGCCAAGCAGTACTTC
cdr3_aa: CASSPATGIAKQYF
v_call: TRBV7-9
clone_size: NA
cdr3_length: 14
j_call: TRBJ2-7
d_call: NA

cdr3_nt: TGTGCCAGCAGCCAAGACTGGAACACCGGGGAGCTGTTTTTT
cdr3_aa: CASSQDWNTGELFF
v_call: TRBV14
clone_size: many
cdr3_length: 14
j_call: TRBJ2-2
d_call: NA

cdr3_nt: TGCGCCAGCAGCTTGGCCGAACAGGGGAGGGATCAGCCCCAGCATTTT
cdr3_aa: CASSLAEQGRDQPQHF
v_call: TRBV5-1
clone_size: many
cdr3_length: 16
j_call: TRBJ1-5
d_call: TRBD1

cdr3_nt: TGCAGTGCTAGGGACCACTACGAGCAGTACTTC
cdr3_aa: CSARDHYEQYF
v_call: TRBV20-1
clone_size: many
cdr3_length: 11
j_call: TRBJ2-7
d_call: NA

cdr3_nt: TGCGCCAGCAGCTTGGTCGGACCGATTTACGAGCAGTACTTC
cdr3_aa: CASSLVGPIYEQYF
v_call: TRBV5-1
clone_size: many
cdr3_length: 14
j_call: TRBJ2-7
d_call: NA

cdr3_nt: TGTGCCACCAGCAGAGATCAGGGCACCGGGGAGCTGTTTTTT
cdr3_aa: CATSRDQGTGELFF
v_call: TRBV15
clone_size: many
cdr3_length: 14
j_call: TRBJ2-2
d_call: NA

cdr3_nt: TGCAGTGCTAGAGCCTTACCGGGACTAGAGTACCAAGAGACCCAGTACTTC
cdr3_aa: CSARALPGLEYQETQYF
v_call: TRBV20-1
clone_size: many
cdr3_length: 17
j_call: TRBJ2-5
d_call: TRBD2

cdr3_nt: TGTGCCATCAGGGGTAGAAACACTGGGACATCCTACGAGCAGTACTTC
cdr3_aa: CAIRGRNTGTSYEQYF
v_call: TRBV10-3
clone_size: many
cdr3_length: 16
j_call: TRBJ2-7
d_call: NA

cdr3_nt: TGTGCCAGCAGGGCTAACCACGGGGCCAACGTCCTGACTTTC
cdr3_aa: CASRANHGANVLTF
v_call: TRBV12-3/TRBV12-4
clone_size: many
cdr3_length: 14
j_call: TRBJ2-6
d_call: NA

cdr3_nt: TGTGCCAGCAGTTACTCATGGACTAGACGGCAGTATTTT
cdr3_aa: CASSYSWTRRQYF
v_call: TRBV6-6
clone_size: many
cdr3_length: 13
j_call: TRBJ2-3
d_call: TRBD2

cdr3_nt: TGTGCCAGCAGCTCGGGACAGCTTAATGAAAAACTGTTTTTT
cdr3_aa: CASSSGQLNEKLFF
v_call: TRBV5-5
clone_size: NA
cdr3_length: 14
j_call: TRBJ1-4
d_call: TRBD1

cdr3_nt: TGTGCCATCGGGATCCAAAGGGATACGCAGTATTTT
cdr3_aa: CAIGIQRDTQYF
v_call: TRBV10-3
clone_size: NA
cdr3_length: 12
j_call: TRBJ2-3
d_call: NA

cdr3_nt: TGTGCCAGCAGTTTATCATCCCCAGGGCTGGGAAACATTCAGTACTTC
cdr3_aa: CASSLSSPGLGNIQYF
v_call: TRBV12-3/TRBV12-4
clone_size: NA
cdr3_length: 16
j_call: TRBJ2-4
d_call: NA

cdr3_nt: TGCAGTGATAGATCGCGGGGCTCCTACGAGCAGTACTTC
cdr3_aa: CSDRSRGSYEQYF
v_call: TRBV20-1
clone_size: NA
cdr3_length: 13
j_call: TRBJ2-7
d_call: NA

cdr3_nt: TGTGCCAGCAGGCGGGAGGGGTTGGTCGATGAGCAGTTCTTC
cdr3_aa: CASRREGLVDEQFF
v_call: TRBV7-9
clone_size: many
cdr3_length: 14
j_call: TRBJ2-1
d_call: TRBD2

cdr3_nt: TGTGCCAGTAAAATACCGGGGGATCAGCCCCAGCATTTT
cdr3_aa: CASKIPGDQPQHF
v_call: TRBV19
clone_size: NA
cdr3_length: 13
j_call: TRBJ1-5
d_call: NA

cdr3_nt: TGTGCCTACCTGGAGACCAATAATGAAAAACTGTTTTTT
cdr3_aa: CAYLETNNEKLFF
v_call: TRBV30
clone_size: many
cdr3_length: 13
j_call: TRBJ1-4
d_call: NA

cdr3_nt: TGTGCCACCAGTGATTCCCTCACAGGGGACACCGGGGAGCTGTTTTTT
cdr3_aa: CATSDSLTGDTGELFF
v_call: TRBV24-1
clone_size: many
cdr3_length: 16
j_call: TRBJ2-2
d_call: TRBD1

cdr3_nt: TGCAGTGCTCTCCCCCCCCGGGACGAGCAGTACTTC
cdr3_aa: CSALPPRDEQYF
v_call: TRBV20-1
clone_size: NA
cdr3_length: 12
j_call: TRBJ2-7
d_call: NA

cdr3_nt: TGCAGCGTTGGGCGTTCCCTGAACACTGAAGCTTTCTTT
cdr3_aa: CSVGRSLNTEAFF
v_call: TRBV29-1
clone_size: many
cdr3_length: 13
j_call: TRBJ1-1
d_call: NA

cdr3_nt: TGTGCCAGCAGCTACCTTAATTCACCCCTCCACTTT
cdr3_aa: CASSYLNSPLHF
v_call: TRBV7-2
clone_size: many
cdr3_length: 12
j_call: TRBJ1-6
d_call: NA

cdr3_nt: TGCAGTGCTAGAGATGGGGGGATATCCCCCTACGAGCAGTACTTC
cdr3_aa: CSARDGGISPYEQYF
v_call: TRBV20-1
clone_size: many
cdr3_length: 15
j_call: TRBJ2-7
d_call: NA

cdr3_nt: TGTACCAGCAGTTACATGGCTAGCGGGGAAAACATTCAGTACTTC
cdr3_aa: CTSSYMASGENIQYF
v_call: TRBV6-6
clone_size: NA
cdr3_length: 15
j_call: TRBJ2-4
d_call: TRBD2

cdr3_nt: TGCAGTGCCCCATCGGCAGGGAGCTATAATTCACCCCTCCACTTT
cdr3_aa: CSAPSAGSYNSPLHF
v_call: TRBV20-1
clone_size: many
cdr3_length: 15
j_call: TRBJ1-6
d_call: NA

cdr3_nt: TGCGCCAGCAGCCCGGGAACACGACAGGCTACAGATACGCAGTATTTT
cdr3_aa: CASSPGTRQATDTQYF
v_call: TRBV5-1
clone_size: NA
cdr3_length: 16
j_call: TRBJ2-3
d_call: NA

cdr3_nt: TGCAGTGCTAGAGATTCTCGTTTGGGATCTTCACGTGAAGCTTTCTTT
cdr3_aa: CSARDSRLGSSREAFF
v_call: TRBV20-1
clone_size: many
cdr3_length: 16
j_call: TRBJ1-1
d_call: NA

cdr3_nt: TGTGCCACCAGCAGTTGGGACAGGGCGAACACCGGGGAGCTGTTTTTT
cdr3_aa: CATSSWDRANTGELFF
v_call: TRBV15
clone_size: many
cdr3_length: 16
j_call: TRBJ2-2
d_call: TRBD1

cdr3_nt: TGTGCCAGCAGCCCTACTAGCACTCGAGCGGGTGAGCAGTTCTTC
cdr3_aa: CASSPTSTRAGEQFF
v_call: TRBV6-4
clone_size: many
cdr3_length: 15
j_call: TRBJ2-1
d_call: NA

cdr3_nt: TGCAGTGCGCGGCGAGGGGCAGCGGGTCTCAATCAGCCCCAGCATTTT
cdr3_aa: CSARRGAAGLNQPQHF
v_call: TRBV20-1
clone_size: many
cdr3_length: 16
j_call: TRBJ1-5
d_call: NA